This T cell receptor beta chain appears in the sequencing data of a study of regulatory T cells in long-lasting Graves disease. Ten or more counts support this clonotype. The CDR3 covers 18 residues. The trim removed 2 bases at V and 4 bases at J, leaving 17 bases unmatched. The germline CDR1 and CDR2 sequences are MNHEY and SVGAGI. Time point indicated: newly diagnosed GD, antithyroid drugs for less than 3 months. The authors made the TCR library using RNA they extracted from PBMCs. Researchers made TCR beta libraries by using iRepertoire HTBI primers and running Arm-PCR on CDR3 regions. TCRdb redid the calling of the multiplex PCR reads with MiXCR, one entry per CDR3 protein. The sample has approximately 480,000 distinct CDR3 sequences, 15% to 20% seen once. A further study also used this sample, focusing on T cells in Graves' hyperthyroidism and ophthalmopathy.

The chain links TRBV6-5 to TRBJ2-7; 7 bases match TRBD2. This sequence was found in a middle-aged man with Graves disease. This material consisted of peripheral blood mononuclear cells (PBMCs), taken at new diagnosis, from a patient treated with antithyroid drugs. CDR3 protein: CASSYGSGQQAGAYEQYF. In DNA form, the CDR3 reads TGTGCCAGCAGTTACGGATCGGGCCAACAGGCGGGAGCTTACGAGCAGTACTTC.